These T cell receptor beta chains were read from a single sample in a study of T cells in Graves' hyperthyroidism and ophthalmopathy. One entry per CDR3 protein, called by TCRdb with MiXCR from the multiplex PCR reads. In the table there are 400,000 to 550,000 distinct CDR3 sequences, roughly a quarter of which are singletons. The sample consisted of blood. The receptor set was obtained from a woman in her 30s with Graves' ophthalmopathy. Both conserved end residues are part of each CDR3. Each record gives: V gene, D gene, clone size, J gene, CDR3 length, CDR3 DNA, CDR3 protein. D genes are given only for firm matches. Not all rows give a size; the values are once, few, many and, for expanded clones, a class.

V: TRBV20-1; D: TRBD1; size: many; J: TRBJ1-2; length: 17; DNA: TGCAGTGCTACTCATACCATTAACAGGGGGGCGAGGTATGGCTACACCTTC; CDR3: CSATHTINRGARYGYTF
V: TRBV29-1; D: TRBD1; size: NA; J: TRBJ1-2; length: 12; DNA: TGCAGCGTTGGAGAGGGGGCGATCGGCTACACCTTC; CDR3: CSVGEGAIGYTF
V: TRBV13; D: NA; size: many; J: TRBJ1-1; length: 17; DNA: TGTGCCAGCAGCATCTCCAGCCCAGGGTTAGTGAACACTGAAGCTTTCTTT; CDR3: CASSISSPGLVNTEAFF
V: TRBV5-1; D: NA; size: many; J: TRBJ1-1; length: 14; DNA: TGCGCCAGCAGCTTGGTCGAGACCCCCACTGAAGCTTTCTTT; CDR3: CASSLVETPTEAFF
V: TRBV7-8; D: NA; size: few; J: TRBJ1-1; length: 13; DNA: TGTGCCAGCACCTTAGGGAGTTGGAATGAAGCTTTCTTT; CDR3: CASTLGSWNEAFF
V: TRBV7-9; D: NA; size: many; J: TRBJ1-1; length: 15; DNA: TGTGCCAGCAGCTCCAGACGGGGTGGGGACACTGAAGCTTTCTTT; CDR3: CASSSRRGGDTEAFF
V: TRBV24-1; D: TRBD1; size: many; J: TRBJ1-2; length: 16; DNA: TGTGCCACCAGTGAGGAAGGGACAGGGGCAGTCGGTGGCTACACCTTC; CDR3: CATSEEGTGAVGGYTF
V: TRBV6-1; D: NA; size: NA; J: TRBJ2-5; length: 16; DNA: TGTGCCAGCAGCCCCATGCGGGCAGAAAGGGGAGAGACCCAGTACTTC; CDR3: CASSPMRAERGETQYF
V: TRBV7-2; D: NA; size: many; J: TRBJ1-5; length: 13; DNA: TGTGCCAGCAGCTTATGGGGGAACCAGCCCCAGCATTTT; CDR3: CASSLWGNQPQHF
V: TRBV30; D: NA; size: many; J: TRBJ1-3; length: 17; DNA: TGTGCCTGGAGTGTACGGGGAGGCCTGGGATCTGGAAACACCATATATTTT; CDR3: CAWSVRGGLGSGNTIYF
V: TRBV3-1; D: NA; size: many; J: TRBJ2-7; length: 16; DNA: TGTGCCAGCAGCCAAAGATTAGATACGGACGGCTACGAGCAGTACTTC; CDR3: CASSQRLDTDGYEQYF
V: TRBV5-1; D: TRBD2; size: few; J: TRBJ2-7; length: 15; DNA: TGCGCCAGCAGCCTTTACTATGGAACGGGGGGCGAGCAGTACTTC; CDR3: CASSLYYGTGGEQYF
V: TRBV29-1; D: NA; size: many; J: TRBJ1-3; length: 13; DNA: TGCAGCGTTGAAGGTGTGTCTGGAAACACCATATATTTT; CDR3: CSVEGVSGNTIYF
V: TRBV6-2/TRBV6-3; D: NA; size: NA; J: TRBJ1-1; length: 12; DNA: TGTGCAAGAGGCTGGGGATTAGCTGAAGCTTTCTTT; CDR3: CARGWGLAEAFF
V: TRBV4-3; D: TRBD1; size: NA; J: TRBJ1-6; length: 15; DNA: TGCGCCAGCAGCCAATGGACAGGGGGCGGTAGGCCCCTCCACTTT; CDR3: CASSQWTGGGRPLHF
V: TRBV7-2; D: NA; size: NA; J: TRBJ2-5; length: 15; DNA: TGTGCCAGCAGTCCGGTCAGCGGGTCCCAAGAGACCCAGTACTTC; CDR3: CASSPVSGSQETQYF
V: TRBV27; D: TRBD2; size: NA; J: TRBJ2-7; length: 15; DNA: TGTGCCAGCAGTCCATCCGGGCTAGCGGAATACGAGCAGTACTTC; CDR3: CASSPSGLAEYEQYF
V: TRBV11-2; D: NA; size: NA; J: TRBJ2-7; length: 16; DNA: TGTGCCAGCAGTTTCCCCCCCGGACGGGTAACCTACGAGCAGTACTTC; CDR3: CASSFPPGRVTYEQYF
V: TRBV3-1; D: NA; size: few; J: TRBJ1-2; length: 14; DNA: TGTGCCAGCAGCCAAGAGGCCAGGGGCTATGGCTACACCTTC; CDR3: CASSQEARGYGYTF
V: TRBV6-2/TRBV6-3; D: NA; size: many; J: TRBJ1-2; length: 20; DNA: TGTGCCAGCAGTTACTCGAATCTCTACCTACACCGGGGCGCTGGGGCCGGCTACACCTTC; CDR3: CASSYSNLYLHRGAGAGYTF
V: TRBV4-1; D: NA; size: NA; J: TRBJ2-7; length: 14; DNA: TGCGCCAGCAGCCAAGATCGGCAGTCCTACGAGCAGTACTTC; CDR3: CASSQDRQSYEQYF
V: TRBV2; D: NA; size: NA; J: TRBJ1-2; length: 12; DNA: TGTGCGAGCAGGGAGGACAGCTATGGCTACACCTTC; CDR3: CASREDSYGYTF
V: TRBV20-1; D: NA; size: many; J: TRBJ1-2; length: 13; DNA: TGCAGTGCTAGAGATGGCCTTGGTTATGGCTACACCTTC; CDR3: CSARDGLGYGYTF
V: TRBV4-1; D: NA; size: many; J: TRBJ2-7; length: 14; DNA: TGCGCCAGCAGCCGAGAGGACGGAACCTACGAGCAGTACTTC; CDR3: CASSREDGTYEQYF
V: TRBV10-3; D: NA; size: many; J: TRBJ2-7; length: 15; DNA: TGTGCCGCATCAGTGGGGCAGGGGCGCCTATACGAGCAGTACTTC; CDR3: CAASVGQGRLYEQYF
V: TRBV29-1; D: NA; size: many; J: TRBJ2-5; length: 14; DNA: TGCAGCGTTGAGGGTGGGGCGTTGTATGAGACCCAGTACTTC; CDR3: CSVEGGALYETQYF
V: TRBV20-1; D: NA; size: few; J: TRBJ1-1; length: 13; DNA: TGCAGTGCTAGAGAGTCCTGGAACACTGAAGCTTTCTTT; CDR3: CSARESWNTEAFF
V: TRBV19; D: NA; size: many; J: TRBJ1-3; length: 15; DNA: TGTGCCAGTAGTATAGATCCGGGAAGAGGAAACACCATATATTTT; CDR3: CASSIDPGRGNTIYF
V: TRBV2; D: TRBD2; size: many; J: TRBJ2-1; length: 16; DNA: TGTGCCAGCAGTGAATGGACTAGCGGGTTGTACAATGAGCAGTTCTTC; CDR3: CASSEWTSGLYNEQFF
V: TRBV6-5; D: TRBD2; size: NA; J: TRBJ2-7; length: 15; DNA: TGTGCCAGCAGTTTCTGGACTAGCGGGGTCAACGAGCAGTACTTC; CDR3: CASSFWTSGVNEQYF
V: TRBV6-1; D: NA; size: NA; J: TRBJ2-7; length: 13; DNA: TGTGCCAGCAGTGTCAGCGGAGGGCGCGAGCAGTACTTC; CDR3: CASSVSGGREQYF
V: TRBV6-1; D: TRBD1; size: NA; J: TRBJ2-5; length: 16; DNA: TGTGCCAGCACCCCCTCCCCACCGGGACAGCAAGAGACCCAGTACTTC; CDR3: CASTPSPPGQQETQYF
V: TRBV12-3/TRBV12-4; D: TRBD1; size: NA; J: TRBJ1-1; length: 13; DNA: TGTGCCAGCAGAACAGGGGAGGGCACTGAAGCTTGCTTT; CDR3: CASRTGEGTEACF
V: TRBV9; D: NA; size: NA; J: TRBJ1-2; length: 13; DNA: TGTGCCAGCAGCGTAGCTTTCGGGCTAGGCTACACCTTC; CDR3: CASSVAFGLGYTF
V: TRBV30; D: TRBD2; size: many; J: TRBJ2-4; length: 16; DNA: TGTGCCTGGTCCCAGAGCGGACTAGGGTTCGAAAACATTCAGTACTTC; CDR3: CAWSQSGLGFENIQYF
V: TRBV12-3/TRBV12-4; D: TRBD2; size: NA; J: TRBJ2-7; length: 14; DNA: TGTGCCAGCAGCATAGCGGGGGTGGGCTACGAGCAGTACTTC; CDR3: CASSIAGVGYEQYF
V: TRBV6-1; D: NA; size: many; J: TRBJ1-6; length: 15; DNA: TGTGCCAGCAGTATTAGGGCCTTGCAGAATTCACCCCTCCACTTT; CDR3: CASSIRALQNSPLHF
V: TRBV24-1; D: NA; size: NA; J: TRBJ2-2; length: 14; DNA: TGTGCCACCAGCGGTAAGGTGAACACCGGGGAGCTGTTTTTT; CDR3: CATSGKVNTGELFF
V: TRBV11-2; D: NA; size: NA; J: TRBJ1-1; length: 16; DNA: TGTGCCAGCAGCTTAGACAGACGGGGAATGAACACTGAAGCTTTCTTT; CDR3: CASSLDRRGMNTEAFF
V: TRBV6-1; D: TRBD2; size: many; J: TRBJ2-2; length: 14; DNA: TGTGCCAGCAGGTTCTTCGGGGGGTCCGGGGAGCTGTTTTTT; CDR3: CASRFFGGSGELFF
V: TRBV4-1; D: NA; size: few; J: TRBJ2-2; length: 15; DNA: TGCGCCAGCAGCCAAGTTGTATCCGACACCGGGGAGCTGTTTTTT; CDR3: CASSQVVSDTGELFF
V: TRBV6-5; D: TRBD1; size: many; J: TRBJ1-2; length: 13; DNA: TGTGCCAGCAGTCTTCCAGGGGGCGATGGCTACACCTTC; CDR3: CASSLPGGDGYTF
V: TRBV13; D: TRBD1; size: once; J: TRBJ1-6; length: 16; DNA: TGTGCCAGCAGCTTAGTTTCAGGGGGTGATAATTCACCCCTCCACTTT; CDR3: CASSLVSGGDNSPLHF
V: TRBV6-1; D: NA; size: NA; J: TRBJ1-1; length: 17; DNA: TGTGCCAGCACCCGACTCGGGGGGAATTTGATGAACACTGAAGCTTTCTTT; CDR3: CASTRLGGNLMNTEAFF
V: TRBV5-1; D: NA; size: many; J: TRBJ1-1; length: 17; DNA: TGCGCCAGCAGCTTGGCCCAGGGGAGCAGGATGAACACTGAAGCTTTCTTT; CDR3: CASSLAQGSRMNTEAFF
V: TRBV13; D: TRBD1; size: many; J: TRBJ2-7; length: 16; DNA: TGTGCCAGCAGTCCAGGGGGCAGGGCAAGCTCCTACGAGCAGTACTTC; CDR3: CASSPGGRASSYEQYF
V: TRBV9; D: NA; size: many; J: TRBJ2-7; length: 14; DNA: TGTGCCAGCAGCGTAGGGGGAGGCCAGTCAGAGCAGTACTTC; CDR3: CASSVGGGQSEQYF
V: TRBV20-1; D: TRBD2; size: many; J: TRBJ2-5; length: 15; DNA: TGCAGTGCTAGAGATTGGCTAGCGGTGCGGGAGACCCAGTACTTC; CDR3: CSARDWLAVRETQYF
V: TRBV2; D: NA; size: few; J: TRBJ2-7; length: 15; DNA: TGTGCCAGCAGTGAAAGGGGGGACATTACCTACGAGCAGTACTTC; CDR3: CASSERGDITYEQYF
V: TRBV6-2/TRBV6-3; D: NA; size: few; J: TRBJ2-7; length: 14; DNA: TGTGCCAGCAGTTACCTACTTCGCACGGACGAGCAGTACTTC; CDR3: CASSYLLRTDEQYF
V: TRBV3-1; D: TRBD2; size: NA; J: TRBJ2-3; length: 17; DNA: TGTGCCAGCAGCGAACATAGCGGGGGAGCCAGCACAGATACGCAGTATTTT; CDR3: CASSEHSGGASTDTQYF
V: TRBV6-1; D: TRBD1; size: many; J: TRBJ2-7; length: 12; DNA: TGTGCCAGTGACGTCCAGGGGGACGAGCAGTACTTC; CDR3: CASDVQGDEQYF
V: TRBV12-3/TRBV12-4; D: NA; size: NA; J: TRBJ1-2; length: 15; DNA: TGTGCCAGCAGTTTCGGGGGGGCAAGAGTCTATGGCTACACCTTC; CDR3: CASSFGGARVYGYTF
V: TRBV29-1; D: NA; size: once; J: TRBJ2-7; length: 13; DNA: TGCAGCGTCGGGGTGGGCGGATCCTACGAGCAGTACTTC; CDR3: CSVGVGGSYEQYF
V: TRBV11-2; D: TRBD2; size: NA; J: TRBJ2-1; length: 18; DNA: TGTGCCAGCAGCATAGGACTAGCGGGGGGTCTCTCCTACAATGAGCAGTTCTTC; CDR3: CASSIGLAGGLSYNEQFF
V: TRBV6-1; D: TRBD1; size: NA; J: TRBJ1-1; length: 17; DNA: TGTGCCAGCAGTCCCAAGGGGGCCCAAATACGGAACACTGAAGCTTTCTTT; CDR3: CASSPKGAQIRNTEAFF
V: TRBV19; D: NA; size: many; J: TRBJ2-7; length: 13; DNA: TGTGCCAGTAGTTCGGACCCTCCCTACGAGCAGTACTTC; CDR3: CASSSDPPYEQYF
V: TRBV9; D: NA; size: NA; J: TRBJ1-1; length: 17; DNA: TGTGCCAGCAGCGTAGGGGCCGGCGGGGCGCGGAACACTGAAGCTTTCTTT; CDR3: CASSVGAGGARNTEAFF
V: TRBV9; D: TRBD1; size: many; J: TRBJ2-5; length: 13; DNA: TGTGCCAGCAGCGTACAGGGGGAAGAGACCCAGTACTTC; CDR3: CASSVQGEETQYF
V: TRBV6-1; D: TRBD1; size: NA; J: TRBJ1-2; length: 14; DNA: TGCGCCAGCAGCCAGGCACAGGGGTACTATGGCTACACCTTC; CDR3: CASSQAQGYYGYTF